The TCR beta chain described here comes from a study of cytotoxic CD8 clonotypes in ibrutinib-treated CLL. Study context: Partial responders around 24, complete 2; approximately twelve progressed and some 14 stayed in remission by median about 6 years. The study, taken as a whole, reports: Researchers report that baseline clonality outpaced age-matched healthy donors and tracked circulating CD8+ T-cell counts.

Target depth was 1 in 200,000 to 1 in 1 million T cells, about 10x per clonotype. TCRdb's table, derived via immunoSEQ multiplex PCR, lists solely in-frame clones and lacks some. The sample yields approximately 150,000 clones, approximately 77% seen once. A note on this clone: Its antigen is unidentified.

This TCR came from a human donor with chronic lymphocytic leukemia. The sequenced sample was PBMCs, obtained after 12 months of ibrutinib treatment.

This chain's CDR3 is CASSFRYRRTGTGDEKLFF. The DNA for the CDR3 is TGTGCCAGCAGCTTCCGCTATAGAAGAACCGGGACAGGGGATGAAAAACTGTTTTTT. The gene calls are TRBV7-2 and TRBJ1-4, with TRBD1 matching 10 bases. The CDR3 totals 19 residues. The germline V gene has CDR1 SGHTA and CDR2 FQGNSA. Trimming removed 3 bases from V and 6 bases from J; junction bases left unmatched: 16. Full variable domain (remainder filled in from reference TRBV7-2 and TRBJ1-4): GAGVSQSPSNKVTEKGKDVELRCDPISGHTALYWYRQSLGQGLEFLIYFQGNSAPDKSGLPSDRFSAERTGGSVSTLTIQRTQQEDSAVYLCASSFRYRRTGTGDEKLFFGSGTQLSVL.